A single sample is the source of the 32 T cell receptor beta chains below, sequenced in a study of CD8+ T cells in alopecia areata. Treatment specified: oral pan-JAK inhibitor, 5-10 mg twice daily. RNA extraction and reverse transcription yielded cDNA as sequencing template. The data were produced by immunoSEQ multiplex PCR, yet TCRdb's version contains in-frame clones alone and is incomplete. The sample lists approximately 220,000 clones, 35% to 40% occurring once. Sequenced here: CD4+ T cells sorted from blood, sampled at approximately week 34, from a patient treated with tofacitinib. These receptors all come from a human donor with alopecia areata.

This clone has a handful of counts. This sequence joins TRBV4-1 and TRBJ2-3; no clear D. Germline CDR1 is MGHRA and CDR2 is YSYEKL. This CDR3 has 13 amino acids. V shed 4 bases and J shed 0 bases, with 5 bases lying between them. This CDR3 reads CASSRFSTDTQYF. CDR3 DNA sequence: TGCGCCAGCAGCCGATTCAGCACAGATACGCAGTATTTT.

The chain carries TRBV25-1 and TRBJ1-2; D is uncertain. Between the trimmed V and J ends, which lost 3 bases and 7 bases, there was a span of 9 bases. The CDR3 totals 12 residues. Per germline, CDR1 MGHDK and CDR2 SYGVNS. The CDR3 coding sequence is TGTGCCAGCAGTGACCTCTTGAGTGGCTACACCTTC. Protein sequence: CASSDLLSGYTF.

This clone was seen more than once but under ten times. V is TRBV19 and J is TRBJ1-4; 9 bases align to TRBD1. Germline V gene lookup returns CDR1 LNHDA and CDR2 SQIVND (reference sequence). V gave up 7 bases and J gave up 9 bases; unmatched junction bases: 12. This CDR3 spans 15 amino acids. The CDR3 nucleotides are TGTGCCAGTAATGAGGGACAGGGCCCCATGAAAAAACTGTTTTTT. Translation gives CASNEGQGPMKKLFF. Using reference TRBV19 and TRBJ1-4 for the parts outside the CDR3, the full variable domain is DGGITQSPKYLFRKEGQNVTLSCEQNLNHDAMYWYRQDPGQGLRLIYYSQIVNDFQKGDIAEGYSVSREKKESFPLTVTSAQKNPTAFYLCASNEGQGPMKKLFFGSGTQLSVL.

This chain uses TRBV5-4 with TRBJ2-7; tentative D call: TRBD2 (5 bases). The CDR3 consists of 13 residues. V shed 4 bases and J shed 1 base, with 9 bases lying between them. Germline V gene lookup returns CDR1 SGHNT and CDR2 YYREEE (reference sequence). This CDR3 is CASSPIASYEQYF. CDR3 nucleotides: TGTGCCAGCAGCCCCATAGCGTCCTACGAGCAGTACTTC.

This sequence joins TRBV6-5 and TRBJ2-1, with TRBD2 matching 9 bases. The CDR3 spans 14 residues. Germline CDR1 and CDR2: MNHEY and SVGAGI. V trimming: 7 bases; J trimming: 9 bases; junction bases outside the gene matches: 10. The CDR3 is CASTTNSGGSEQFF. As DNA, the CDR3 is TGTGCCAGCACCACTAATAGCGGGGGTAGTGAGCAGTTCTTC.

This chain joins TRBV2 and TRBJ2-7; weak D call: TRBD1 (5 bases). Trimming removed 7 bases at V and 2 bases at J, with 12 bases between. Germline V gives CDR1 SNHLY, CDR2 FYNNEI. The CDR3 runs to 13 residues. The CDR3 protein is CASTVGAAYEQYF. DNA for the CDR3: TGTGCCAGCACCGTTGGGGCAGCCTACGAGCAGTACTTC.

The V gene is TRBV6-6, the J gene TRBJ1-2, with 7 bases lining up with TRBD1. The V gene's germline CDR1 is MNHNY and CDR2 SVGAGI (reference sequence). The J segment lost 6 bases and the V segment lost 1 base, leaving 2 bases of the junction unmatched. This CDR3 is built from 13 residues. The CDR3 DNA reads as TGTGCCAGCAGTTACTTGCAGGGGGATGGCTACACCTTC. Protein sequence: CASSYLQGDGYTF.

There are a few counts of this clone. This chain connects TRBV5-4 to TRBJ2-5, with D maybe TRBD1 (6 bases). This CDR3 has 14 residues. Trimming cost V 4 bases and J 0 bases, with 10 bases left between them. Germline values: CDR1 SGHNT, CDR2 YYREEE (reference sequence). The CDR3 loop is CASSPDSHQETQYF. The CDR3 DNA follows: TGTGCCAGCAGCCCGGACAGCCACCAAGAGACCCAGTACTTC.

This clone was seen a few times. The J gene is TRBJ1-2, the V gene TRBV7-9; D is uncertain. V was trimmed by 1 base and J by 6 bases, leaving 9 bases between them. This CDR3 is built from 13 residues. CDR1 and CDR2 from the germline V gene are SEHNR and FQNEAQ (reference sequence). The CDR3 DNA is TGTGCCAGCAGCTTAGAAGTAGCAGATGGCTACACCTTC. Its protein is CASSLEVADGYTF.

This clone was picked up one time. The CDR3 region is CSLKTGMNTEAFF. The DNA for the CDR3 is TGCAGCCTCAAGACAGGGATGAACACTGAAGCTTTCTTT. The chain uses TRBV29-1 and TRBJ1-1, with TRBD1 matching 7 bases. CDR3 size: 13 residues. Germline values: CDR1 SQVTM, CDR2 ANQGSEA. V was clipped by 8 bases and J by 0 bases; unmatched bases: 6.

This chain's CDR3 is CSVEVIAGTPYNEQFF. CDR3 bases: TGCAGCGTTGAAGTCATAGCGGGGACACCCTACAATGAGCAGTTCTTC. The chain couples TRBV29-1 to TRBJ2-1, with TRBD2 matching over 8 bases. J gave up 2 bases and V 1 base, and 7 bases lay outside the gene matches. The CDR3 runs to 16 residues. Germline V gives CDR1 SQVTM, CDR2 ANQGSEA.

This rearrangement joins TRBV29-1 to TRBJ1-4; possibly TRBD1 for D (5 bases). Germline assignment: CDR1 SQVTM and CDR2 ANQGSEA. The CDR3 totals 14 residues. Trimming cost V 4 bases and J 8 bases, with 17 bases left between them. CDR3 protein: CSVARDGGMEKLFF. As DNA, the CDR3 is TGCAGCGTTGCCCGAGATGGGGGAATGGAAAAACTGTTTTTT.

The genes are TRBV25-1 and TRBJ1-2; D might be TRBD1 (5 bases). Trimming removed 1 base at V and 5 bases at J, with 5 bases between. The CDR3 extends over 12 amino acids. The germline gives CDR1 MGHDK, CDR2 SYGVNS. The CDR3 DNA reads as TGTGCCAGCAGTGAATCAGGGTATGGCTACACCTTC. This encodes CASSESGYGYTF.

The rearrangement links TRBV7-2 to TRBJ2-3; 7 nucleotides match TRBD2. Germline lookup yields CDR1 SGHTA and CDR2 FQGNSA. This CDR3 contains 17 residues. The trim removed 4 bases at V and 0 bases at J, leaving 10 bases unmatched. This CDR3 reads CASSSTSTSPSTDTQYF. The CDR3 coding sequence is TGTGCCAGCAGCTCGACGTCGACTAGCCCTAGCACAGATACGCAGTATTTT.

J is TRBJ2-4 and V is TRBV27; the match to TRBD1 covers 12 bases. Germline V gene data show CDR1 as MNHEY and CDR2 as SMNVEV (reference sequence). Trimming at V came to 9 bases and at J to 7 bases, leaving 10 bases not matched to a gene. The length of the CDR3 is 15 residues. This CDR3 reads CASNPGQGAANIQYF. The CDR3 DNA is TGTGCCAGTAATCCGGGACAGGGGGCGGCTAACATTCAGTACTTC.

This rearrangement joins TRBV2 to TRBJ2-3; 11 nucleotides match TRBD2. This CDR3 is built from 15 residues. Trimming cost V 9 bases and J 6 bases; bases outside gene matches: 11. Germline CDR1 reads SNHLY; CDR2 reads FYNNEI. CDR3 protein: CASSELAGVSDTQYF. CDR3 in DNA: TGTGCCAGTTCGGAACTAGCGGGAGTGAGTGATACGCAGTATTTT.

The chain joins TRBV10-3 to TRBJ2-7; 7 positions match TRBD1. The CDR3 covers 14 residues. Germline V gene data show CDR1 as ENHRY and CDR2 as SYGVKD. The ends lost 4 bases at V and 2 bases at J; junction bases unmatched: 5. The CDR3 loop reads CAISGRQGTYEQYF. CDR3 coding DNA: TGTGCCATCAGTGGAAGACAGGGCACCTACGAGCAGTACTTC.

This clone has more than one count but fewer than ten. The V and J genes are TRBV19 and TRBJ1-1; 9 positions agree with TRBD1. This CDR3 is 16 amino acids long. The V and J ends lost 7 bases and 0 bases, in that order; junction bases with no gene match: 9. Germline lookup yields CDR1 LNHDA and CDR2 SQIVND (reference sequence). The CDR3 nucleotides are TGTGCCAGTAAAGGGACAGGGTGGCGGATGAACACTGAAGCTTTCTTT. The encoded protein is CASKGTGWRMNTEAFF.

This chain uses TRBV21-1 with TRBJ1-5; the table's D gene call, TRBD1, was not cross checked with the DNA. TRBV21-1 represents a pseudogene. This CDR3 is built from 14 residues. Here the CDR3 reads CASSKQGYDQPQHF. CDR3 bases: TGTGCCAGCAGCAAACAGGGCTACGATCAGCCCCAGCATTTT.

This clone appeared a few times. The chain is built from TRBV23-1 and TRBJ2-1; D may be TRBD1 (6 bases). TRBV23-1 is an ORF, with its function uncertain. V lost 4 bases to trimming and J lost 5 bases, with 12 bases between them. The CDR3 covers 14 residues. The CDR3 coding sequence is TGCGCCAGCAGTCTGGGACAAGCCCACAATGAGCAGTTCTTC. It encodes CASSLGQAHNEQFF.

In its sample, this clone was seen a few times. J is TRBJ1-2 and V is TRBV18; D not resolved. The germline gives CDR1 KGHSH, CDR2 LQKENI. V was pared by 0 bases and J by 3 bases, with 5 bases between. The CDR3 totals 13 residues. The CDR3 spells CASSPPTDYGYTF. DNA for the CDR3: TGTGCCAGCTCACCACCAACGGACTATGGCTACACCTTC.

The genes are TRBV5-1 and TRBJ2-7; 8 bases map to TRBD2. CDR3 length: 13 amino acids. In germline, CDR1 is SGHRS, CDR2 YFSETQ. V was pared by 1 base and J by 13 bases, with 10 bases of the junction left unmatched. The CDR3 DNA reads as TGCGCCAGCAGCTTGCGTGAACTAGCGGATCCATACTTC. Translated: CASSLRELADPYF.

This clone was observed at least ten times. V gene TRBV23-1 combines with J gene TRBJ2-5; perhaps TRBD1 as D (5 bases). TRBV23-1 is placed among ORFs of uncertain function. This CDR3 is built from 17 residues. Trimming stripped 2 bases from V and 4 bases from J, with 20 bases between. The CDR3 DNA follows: TGCGCCAGCAGTCAACCTTCCCGCCAGGACATTTTAGAGACCCAGTACTTC. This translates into CASSQPSRQDILETQYF.

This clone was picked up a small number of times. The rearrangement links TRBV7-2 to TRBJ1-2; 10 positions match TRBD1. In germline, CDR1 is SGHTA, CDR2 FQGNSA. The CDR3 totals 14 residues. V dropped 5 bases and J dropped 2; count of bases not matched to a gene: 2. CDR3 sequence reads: CASSLGQGNYGYTF. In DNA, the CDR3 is TGTGCCAGCAGCCTGGGACAGGGGAACTATGGCTACACCTTC.

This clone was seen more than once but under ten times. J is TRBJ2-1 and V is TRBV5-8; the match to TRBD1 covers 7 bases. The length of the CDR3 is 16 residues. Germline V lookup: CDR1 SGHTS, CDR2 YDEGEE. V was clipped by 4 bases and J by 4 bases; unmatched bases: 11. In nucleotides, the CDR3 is TGTGCCAGCAGCCCCATGACAGGGAGTGGGTACAATGAGCAGTTCTTC. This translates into CASSPMTGSGYNEQFF.

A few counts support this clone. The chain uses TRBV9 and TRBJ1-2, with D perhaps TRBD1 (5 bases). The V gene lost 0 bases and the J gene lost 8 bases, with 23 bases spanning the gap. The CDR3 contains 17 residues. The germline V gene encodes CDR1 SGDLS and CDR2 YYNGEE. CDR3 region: CASSVEEGTYPSEGYTF. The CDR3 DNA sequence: TGTGCCAGCAGCGTAGAAGAGGGGACTTACCCATCGGAGGGCTACACCTTC.

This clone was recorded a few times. CDR3 coding DNA: TGTGCCACCAGCAGAGAAATAGTAGCGGGGGGGCAAGATACGCAGTATTTT. This gives the protein CATSREIVAGGQDTQYF. This chain joins TRBV15 and TRBJ2-3; 11 bases agree with TRBD2. The V gene end was trimmed by 0 bases and the J gene end by 5 bases; junction bases not matched to a gene: 7. The length of the CDR3 is 17 residues. Per germline, CDR1 LNHNV and CDR2 YYDKDF (reference sequence).

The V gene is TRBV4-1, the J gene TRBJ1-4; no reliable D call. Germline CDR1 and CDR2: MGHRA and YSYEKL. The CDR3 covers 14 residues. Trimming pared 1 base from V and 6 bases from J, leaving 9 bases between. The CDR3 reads CASSQGPGDEKLFF. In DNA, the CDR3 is TGCGCCAGCAGCCAAGGTCCCGGGGATGAAAAACTGTTTTTT.

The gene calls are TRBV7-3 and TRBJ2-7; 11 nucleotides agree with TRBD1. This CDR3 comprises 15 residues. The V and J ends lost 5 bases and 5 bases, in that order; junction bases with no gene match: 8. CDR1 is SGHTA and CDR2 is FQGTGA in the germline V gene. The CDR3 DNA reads TGTGCCAGCAGCACCTCCGGGACAGGGGGAAACGAGCAGTACTTC. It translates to CASSTSGTGGNEQYF. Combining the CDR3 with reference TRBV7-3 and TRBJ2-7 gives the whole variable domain GAGVSQTPSNKVTEKGKYVELRCDPISGHTALYWYRQSLGQGPEFLIYFQGTGAADDSGLPNDRFFAVRPEGSVSTLKIQRTERGDSAVYLCASSTSGTGGNEQYFGPGTRLTVT.

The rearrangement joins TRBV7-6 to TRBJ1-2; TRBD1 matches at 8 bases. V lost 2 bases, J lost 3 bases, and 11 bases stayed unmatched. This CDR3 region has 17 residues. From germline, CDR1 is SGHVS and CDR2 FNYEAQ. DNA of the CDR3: TGTGCCAGCAGCTTAAGGGCAGGGGGCGCTGGACACTATGGCTACACCTTC. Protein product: CASSLRAGGAGHYGYTF.

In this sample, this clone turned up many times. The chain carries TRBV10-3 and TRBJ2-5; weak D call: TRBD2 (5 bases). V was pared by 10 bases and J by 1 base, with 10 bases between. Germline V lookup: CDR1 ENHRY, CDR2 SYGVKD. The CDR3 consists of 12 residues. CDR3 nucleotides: TGTGCCACCTCGGGATCCCAAGAGACCCAGTACTTC. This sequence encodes CATSGSQETQYF.

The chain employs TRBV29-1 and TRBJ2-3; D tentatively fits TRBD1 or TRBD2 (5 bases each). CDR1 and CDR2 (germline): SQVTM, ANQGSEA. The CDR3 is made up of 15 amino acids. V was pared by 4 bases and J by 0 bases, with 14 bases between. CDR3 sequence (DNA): TGCAGCGTTGGGGGCGAGGGTGGTAGCACAGATACGCAGTATTTT. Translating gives CSVGGEGGSTDTQYF.